This is a list of T cell receptor beta chains from one sample in a study of shared clonotypes between healthy human individuals. Generated by immunoSEQ multiplex PCR, the TCRdb table keeps only in-frame clones and is missing some. The data hold over 850,000 clones, with about four fifths observed a single time. The sample was memory CD4+ T cells from PBMCs. The source is a man in his late teens or twenties in good health. Some clones in this sample may be carry-over from other donors' samples. CDR3s include the opening cysteine and the closing phenylalanine or tryptophan. D genes are given only for firm matches. Clone size is stated in some rows and not others, as once, few, many or a class when expanded.

D	length	V	size	J	CDR3	DNA
TRBD2	13	TRBV7-2	.	TRBJ2-1	CATALAVNNEQFF	TGTGCCACCGCACTAGCGGTTAACAATGAGCAGTTCTTC
.	14	TRBV6-6	.	TRBJ1-6	CASSLGSYNSPLHF	TGTGCCAGCAGTCTGGGCTCCTATAATTCACCCCTCCACTTT
.	13	TRBV27	.	TRBJ2-7	CASSLTSGGEQYF	TGTGCCAGCAGTTTAACTAGTGGGGGCGAGCAGTACTTC
TRBD2	14	TRBV4-3	.	TRBJ2-1	CASSQGWGGNEQFF	TGCGCCAGCAGCCAAGGGTGGGGAGGGAATGAGCAGTTCTTC
.	17	TRBV19	.	TRBJ1-5	CASSIDFRGARHQPQHF	TGTGCCAGTAGTATAGATTTCAGGGGCGCTAGGCATCAGCCCCAGCATTTT
.	15	TRBV4-1	.	TRBJ1-4	CASSQDGSRGEKLFF	TGCGCCAGCAGCCAAGATGGGAGCAGGGGAGAAAAACTGTTTTTT
TRBD1	18	TRBV19	.	TRBJ1-2	CASSTLGTGGARNYGYTF	TGTGCCAGTAGTACTCTCGGGACAGGGGGCGCGAGGAACTATGGCTACACCTTC
.	13	TRBV21-1	once	TRBJ2-7	CASSNRQSYEQYF	TGTGCCAGCAGCAACCGACAGAGCTACGAGCAGTACTTC
TRBD1	18	TRBV5-1	.	TRBJ2-5	CASSPATGVSLIQETQYF	TGCGCCAGCAGCCCCGCCACAGGGGTTTCCCTCATCCAAGAGACCCAGTACTTC
.	15	TRBV28	.	TRBJ1-1	CASSPIFDRNTEAFF	TGTGCCAGCAGTCCGATTTTTGACCGGAACACTGAAGCTTTCTTT
.	16	TRBV28	.	TRBJ2-7	CASSSPSPRGSYEQYF	TGTGCCAGCAGTTCTCCCAGCCCACGAGGATCCTACGAGCAGTACTTC
TRBD2	19	TRBV7-9	many	TRBJ2-4	CASRPNGRLAGEGKNIQYF	TGTGCCAGCCGCCCGAACGGGCGGCTAGCGGGAGAAGGCAAAAACATTCAGTACTTC
TRBD2	16	TRBV12-5	.	TRBJ2-3	CASGRGLAGSTDTQYF	TGTGCTAGTGGCAGGGGACTAGCGGGTAGCACAGATACGCAGTATTTT
.	14	TRBV29-1	.	TRBJ2-5	CSGAGRGVEETQYF	TGCAGCGGAGCCGGGCGAGGGGTTGAAGAGACCCAGTACTTC
.	13	TRBV15	.	TRBJ2-3	CATSVSSQRTQYF	TGTGCCACCAGCGTCTCTTCCCAGCGGACGCAGTATTTT
.	14	TRBV5-4	.	TRBJ1-1	CASNRWGGDTEAFF	TGTGCCAGCAACCGATGGGGGGGAGACACTGAAGCTTTCTTT
TRBD2	16	TRBV2	once	TRBJ2-7	CASSEWGGVPSYEQYF	TGTGCCAGCAGTGAATGGGGAGGGGTCCCCTCCTACGAGCAGTACTTC
.	13	TRBV28	.	TRBJ2-7	CASSFGRAYEQYF	TGTGCCAGCAGTTTTGGCAGGGCATACGAGCAGTACTTC
.	15	TRBV7-3	once	TRBJ2-1	CASSSGLTSYNEQFF	TGTGCCAGCAGCTCGGGACTGACATCCTACAATGAGCAGTTCTTC
.	17	TRBV5-1	.	TRBJ2-2	CASSPVSGIANTGELFF	TGCGCCAGCAGCCCCGTTAGTGGCATAGCGAACACCGGGGAGCTGTTTTTT
TRBD1	13	TRBV29-1	.	TRBJ1-1	CSVRQGRDAEAFF	TGCAGCGTGAGACAGGGGAGGGACGCTGAAGCTTTCTTT
TRBD2	14	TRBV28	.	TRBJ2-3	CASSVSGSTDTQYF	TGTGCCAGCAGCGTCAGCGGGAGTACAGATACGCAGTATTTT
.	16	TRBV28	.	TRBJ2-7	CASSLRSGRKGREQYF	TGTGCCAGCAGTTTGAGGTCAGGACGGAAGGGGCGGGAGCAGTACTTC
.	15	TRBV18	once	TRBJ1-1	CASSPESGRATEAFF	TGTGCCAGCTCACCAGAATCAGGGAGGGCTACTGAAGCTTTCTTT
.	13	TRBV7-9	.	TRBJ2-7	CASSPPSVYEQYF	TGTGCCAGCAGCCCGCCGTCCGTCTACGAGCAGTACTTC
TRBD2	17	TRBV28	.	TRBJ2-3	CASSFSVSGRGPDTQYF	TGTGCCAGCAGTTTTTCGGTGAGCGGGAGGGGCCCAGATACGCAGTATTTT
.	13	TRBV19	.	TRBJ2-1	CASSTASLGEQFF	TGTGCCAGTAGTACCGCGTCCCTGGGTGAGCAGTTCTTC
TRBD2	15	TRBV5-1	few	TRBJ2-5	CASSLGGTNQETQYF	TGCGCCAGCAGCTTAGGCGGGACTAACCAAGAGACCCAGTACTTC
.	14	TRBV9	many	TRBJ2-3	CASSATTRTDTQYF	TGTGCCAGCAGCGCAACGACCCGCACAGATACGCAGTATTTT
TRBD1	11	TRBV29-1	.	TRBJ1-2	CSGDSLNGYTF	TGCAGCGGGGACAGTCTGAATGGCTACACCTTC
.	16	TRBV7-8	once	TRBJ2-1	CASSGSSASSYNEQFF	TGTGCCAGCAGCGGGTCTAGCGCCAGCTCCTACAATGAGCAGTTCTTC
TRBD2	15	TRBV9	.	TRBJ2-1	CASSVGSGRNNEQFF	TGTGCCAGCAGCGTAGGCAGCGGGAGGAACAATGAGCAGTTCTTC
.	19	TRBV5-1	many	TRBJ1-2	CASSLGRTETRNANYGYTF	TGCGCCAGCAGCTTGGGACGAACAGAGACTCGCAACGCTAACTATGGCTACACCTTC
TRBD1	14	TRBV11-2	.	TRBJ1-1	CASSAHRGNTEAFF	TGTGCCAGCAGCGCCCACAGGGGTAACACTGAAGCTTTCTTT
TRBD1	16	TRBV7-3	.	TRBJ1-1	CASSLWGTGRNTEAFF	TGTGCCAGCAGCTTATGGGGGACAGGGAGGAACACTGAAGCTTTCTTT
.	17	TRBV7-8	once	TRBJ2-7	CASSLARTVGLPTEQYF	TGTGCCAGCAGCTTAGCTCGTACGGTCGGGTTACCCACCGAGCAGTACTTC
.	14	TRBV6-6	.	TRBJ1-5	CASSQDSYNQPQHF	TGTGCCAGCAGTCAGGACAGTTACAATCAGCCCCAGCATTTT
TRBD1	15	TRBV7-3	.	TRBJ2-6	CASSLQGTGANVLTF	TGTGCCAGCAGCCTACAGGGGACGGGGGCCAACGTCCTGACTTTC
.	14	TRBV11-3	few	TRBJ1-1	CASSLVGGNTEAFF	TGTGCCAGCAGCTTAGTAGGGGGGAACACTGAAGCTTTCTTT
.	14	TRBV5-6	.	TRBJ1-5	CASSRDRSNQPQHF	TGTGCCAGCAGCCGAGACAGAAGCAATCAGCCCCAGCATTTT
.	14	TRBV7-2	once	TRBJ2-7	CASSSGVTYYEQYF	TGTGCCAGCAGCTCTGGGGTGACTTACTACGAGCAGTACTTC
TRBD1	14	TRBV25-1	.	TRBJ1-5	CATEGQGIGQPQHF	TGTGCCACCGAGGGACAGGGGATAGGTCAGCCCCAGCATTTT